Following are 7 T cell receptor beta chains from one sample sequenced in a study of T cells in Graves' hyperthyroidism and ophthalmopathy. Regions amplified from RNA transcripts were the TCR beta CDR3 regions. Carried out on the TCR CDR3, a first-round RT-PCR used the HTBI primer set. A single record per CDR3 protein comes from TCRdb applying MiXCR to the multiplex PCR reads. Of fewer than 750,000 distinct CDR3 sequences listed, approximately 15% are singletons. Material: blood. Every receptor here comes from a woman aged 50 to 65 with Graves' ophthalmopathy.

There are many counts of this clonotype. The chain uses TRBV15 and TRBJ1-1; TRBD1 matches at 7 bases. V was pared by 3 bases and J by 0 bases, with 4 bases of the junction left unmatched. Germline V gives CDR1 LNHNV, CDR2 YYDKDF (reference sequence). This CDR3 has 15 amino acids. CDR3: CATSRVQGMNTEAFF. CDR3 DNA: TGTGCCACCAGCAGGGTACAGGGGATGAACACTGAAGCTTTCTTT. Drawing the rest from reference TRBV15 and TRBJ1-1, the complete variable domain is DAMVIQNPRYQVTQFGKPVTLSCSQTLNHNVMYWYQQKSSQAPKLLFHYYDKDFNNEADTPDNFQSRRPNTSFCFLDIRSPGLGDTAMYLCATSRVQGMNTEAFFGQGTRLTVV.

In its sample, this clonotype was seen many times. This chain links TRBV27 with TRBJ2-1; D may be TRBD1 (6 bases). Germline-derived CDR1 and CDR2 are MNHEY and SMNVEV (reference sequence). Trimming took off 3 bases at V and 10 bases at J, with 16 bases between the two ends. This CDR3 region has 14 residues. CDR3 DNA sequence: TGTGCCAGCAGTTTTACCCCACAGGGCGGAGAGCAGTTCTTC. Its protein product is CASSFTPQGGEQFF.

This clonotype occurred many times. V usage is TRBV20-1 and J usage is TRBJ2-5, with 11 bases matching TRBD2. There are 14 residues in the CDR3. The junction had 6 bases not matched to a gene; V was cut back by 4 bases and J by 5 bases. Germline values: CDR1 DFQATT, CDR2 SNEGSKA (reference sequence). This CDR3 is CSAIAGGPSETQYF. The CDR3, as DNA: TGCAGTGCTATAGCGGGAGGGCCTTCCGAGACCCAGTACTTC.

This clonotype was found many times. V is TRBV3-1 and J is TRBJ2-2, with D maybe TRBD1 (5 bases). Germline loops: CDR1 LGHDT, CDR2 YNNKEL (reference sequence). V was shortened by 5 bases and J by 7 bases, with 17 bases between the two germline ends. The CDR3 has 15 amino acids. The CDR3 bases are TGTGCCAGCAGCTCCATAGTCGTGGGGCACGGGGAGCTGTTTTTT. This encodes CASSSIVVGHGELFF.

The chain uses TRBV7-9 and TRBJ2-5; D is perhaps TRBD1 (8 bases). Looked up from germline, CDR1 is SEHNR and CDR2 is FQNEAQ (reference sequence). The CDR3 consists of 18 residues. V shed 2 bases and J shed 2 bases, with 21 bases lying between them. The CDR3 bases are TGTGCCAGCAGCTTAAGGACAACAGGGGGGGGGGTTCAAGAGACCCAGTACTTC. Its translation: CASSLRTTGGGVQETQYF.

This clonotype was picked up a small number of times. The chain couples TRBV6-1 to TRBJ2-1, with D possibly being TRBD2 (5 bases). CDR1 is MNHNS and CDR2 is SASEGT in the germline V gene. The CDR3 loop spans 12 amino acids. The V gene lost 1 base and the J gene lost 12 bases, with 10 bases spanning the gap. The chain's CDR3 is CASSEGIRGQFF. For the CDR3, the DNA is TGTGCCAGCAGTGAAGGTATACGGGGGCAGTTCTTC.

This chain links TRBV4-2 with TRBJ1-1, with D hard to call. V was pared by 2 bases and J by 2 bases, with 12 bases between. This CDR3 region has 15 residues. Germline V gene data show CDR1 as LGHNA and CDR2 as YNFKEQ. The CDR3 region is CASSQWSDLNTEAFF. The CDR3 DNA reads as TGTGCCAGCAGCCAATGGAGCGACCTCAACACTGAAGCTTTCTTT.